The rows below give T cell receptor beta chains drawn from one sample of a study of T cells in Graves' hyperthyroidism and ophthalmopathy. TCRdb recomputed calls from the multiplex PCR reads with MiXCR, one row per CDR3 protein. This sample yields roughly 800,000 distinct CDR3 sequences, of which roughly 40% are seen a single time; about 8.9% belongs to the top ten. Sequences were obtained from blood. The receptor source for this set is a man younger than 35 with Graves' hyperthyroidism. CDR3s include the opening cysteine and the closing phenylalanine or tryptophan. D genes are given only for firm matches. Clone size is stated in some rows and not others, as once, few, many or a class when expanded.

cdr3_nt,cdr3_aa,j_call,v_call,clone_size,d_call
TGTGCCAGCAGAACGGTTCAGGGTGTCACCGGGGAGCTGTTTTTT,CASRTVQGVTGELFF,TRBJ2-2,TRBV2,NA,NA
TGCAGCGTTGTGTTAGTGCCGAACACTGAAGCTTTCTTT,CSVVLVPNTEAFF,TRBJ1-1,TRBV29-1,many,NA
TGTGCCAGCAGCGCTAGACAGGGCCTTGAAGGGGAGCTGTTTTTT,CASSARQGLEGELFF,TRBJ2-2,TRBV9,few,TRBD1
TGTGCCAGCTCACCACCCCATATGGAGACCCAGTACTTC,CASSPPHMETQYF,TRBJ2-5,TRBV18,NA,NA
TGTGCCAGCAGCGGGGGGGCGGGGACAAGCTCCTACGAGCAGTACTTC,CASSGGAGTSSYEQYF,TRBJ2-7,TRBV6-2/TRBV6-3,NA,TRBD2
TGCGCCAGCAGCCAAGTCGGCAGGGACACTGAAGCTTTCTTT,CASSQVGRDTEAFF,TRBJ1-1,TRBV4-1,NA,NA
TGTGCCAGCAGCTTCAGGCGGGATTTCTCTGGAAACACCATATATTTT,CASSFRRDFSGNTIYF,TRBJ1-3,TRBV7-2,many,NA
TGCAGTGCCTTAGCGGGAGTAACCTACGAGCAGTACTTC,CSALAGVTYEQYF,TRBJ2-7,TRBV20-1,many,TRBD2
TGTGCTAGTGGTTTGGGGCGAGAAGAGACCCAGTACTTC,CASGLGREETQYF,TRBJ2-5,TRBV12-5,NA,NA
TGTGCCAGCAGCTTAGCGTACAGCACCCCTCAAGAGACCCAGTACTTC,CASSLAYSTPQETQYF,TRBJ2-5,TRBV7-6,many,NA
TGTGCCAGCAGCGAGACAGGTTCTAATTCACCCCTCCACTTT,CASSETGSNSPLHF,TRBJ1-6,TRBV9,many,NA
TGCGCCAGCAGCTTCCCGGACGCGGACGCTGAAGCTTTCTTT,CASSFPDADAEAFF,TRBJ1-1,TRBV5-1,many,NA
TGTGCCAGTAGTCTCTTAGGCCGGGGCACTGAAGCTTTCTTT,CASSLLGRGTEAFF,TRBJ1-1,TRBV19,NA,NA
TGTGCCAGCAGCGTAGACAGTAAACGGGGTGAAGCTTTCTTT,CASSVDSKRGEAFF,TRBJ1-1,TRBV9,few,NA
TGTGCCAGCAGCTTGGGCCCCACAATAGCTAACTATGGCTACACCTTC,CASSLGPTIANYGYTF,TRBJ1-2,TRBV7-9,few,NA
TGTGCCAGCAGCTTGCGGGATTACTCCTATGGCTACACCTTC,CASSLRDYSYGYTF,TRBJ1-2,TRBV5-4,NA,NA
TGTGCCAGCAGCTCCAAATACAGGGGAACTAATGAAAAACTGTTTTTT,CASSSKYRGTNEKLFF,TRBJ1-4,TRBV7-9,few,TRBD1
TGTGCCAGCAGCCCCGAGGGACAGGGTGGCTACGAGCAGTACTTC,CASSPEGQGGYEQYF,TRBJ2-7,TRBV16,NA,TRBD1
TGTGCCAGCAAGACAGGGGGCGAGCAGTACTTC,CASKTGGEQYF,TRBJ2-7,TRBV4-2,few,TRBD1
TGTGCCAGCAGCCCTGACTTACCCTACGAGCAGTACTTC,CASSPDLPYEQYF,TRBJ2-7,TRBV7-9,NA,NA
TGTGCCAGCAGTGAAGCAAGGGGAAGCAATCAGCCCCAGCATTTT,CASSEARGSNQPQHF,TRBJ1-5,TRBV2,NA,NA
TGTGCCAGCAGCTTACCCTGGGGACAGGGTGGGACCACCGGGGAGCTGTTTTTT,CASSLPWGQGGTTGELFF,TRBJ2-2,TRBV7-9,NA,TRBD1
TGCAGCGTTGAAGAACAGGGAAACATTCAGTACTTC,CSVEEQGNIQYF,TRBJ2-4,TRBV29-1,NA,NA
TGTGCCATCAGTGAGGAGTCAGACCAAGAGACCCAGTACTTC,CAISEESDQETQYF,TRBJ2-5,TRBV10-3,many,NA
TGTGCCACTCGGACAGGGAATCGCGCCGGGGAGCTGTTTTTT,CATRTGNRAGELFF,TRBJ2-2,TRBV19,NA,TRBD1
TGTGCCAGCATCACGACGGCCTTGAGCTCCTATAATTCACCCCTCCACTTT,CASITTALSSYNSPLHF,TRBJ1-6,TRBV10-3,NA,NA
TGTGCCACCAGTGATTTCGAGGGTTCATGCAATCAGCCCCAGCATTTT,CATSDFEGSCNQPQHF,TRBJ1-5,TRBV24-1,many,NA
TGTGCCAGCAGCCCACAACCGGGACAGGGGGCTGAGACCCAGTACTTC,CASSPQPGQGAETQYF,TRBJ2-5,TRBV7-6,NA,TRBD1
TGTGCCAGCAGTTCACCGACAAGCGGAGACGAGCAGTACTTC,CASSSPTSGDEQYF,TRBJ2-7,TRBV27,NA,NA
TGTGCCAGCAGCTGGGACCGGACAACTGAAGCTTTCTTT,CASSWDRTTEAFF,TRBJ1-1,TRBV7-2,many,NA
TGTGCCAGCTCACCACCGCGGGGGAATCGGAACACTGAAGCTTTCTTT,CASSPPRGNRNTEAFF,TRBJ1-1,TRBV2,NA,NA
TGCAGCGCCCGGACAGGGAATGCTGAAAAACTGTTTTTT,CSARTGNAEKLFF,TRBJ1-4,TRBV29-1,many,TRBD1